This TCR beta chain appears in the sequencing data of a study of human T cells and chemical hapten exposure. At the level of the study: After 6 days, upper back 0.01% DPC patch tests were scored.

Details on this clonotype: The target antigen is unknown.

The time point here: patch test 1, 2 weeks after DPC sensitization. Documented treatment: therapeutic diphenylcyclopropenone sensitization with weekly scalp DPC. Germline V gives CDR1 SGHTA, CDR2 FQGTGA. Germline trimming cut 6 bases from V and 4 bases from J; bases unmatched to any gene: 11. The CDR3 covers 15 residues. For the library, individual cDNA molecules each received unique molecular identifiers. Via MiXCR, TCRdb re-called the RACE reads, giving one row per CDR3 protein. Of tens of thousands of distinct CDR3 sequences detected, around a tenth appear once; the ten largest clones hold 4% to 5.5%. General observations from the study: There was a positive correlation between PT1 expanded TCR counts and patch test score. DPC sensitization left the count of TCRs above 1 in 1000 unchanged.

The clonotype comes from a woman between 45 and 60 years old with alopecia areata. Some clones in this sample may be carry-over from other donors' samples. This sequence joins TRBV7-3 and TRBJ1-1; the match to TRBD1 covers 7 bases. The material was whole blood, obtained in connection with sensitization to the hapten diphenylcyclopropenone (DPC). CDR3 nucleotide sequence: TGTGCCAGCAGTCCCATACAGGGGTCGGGCACTGAAGCTTTCTTT. Translated, it gives CASSPIQGSGTEAFF.